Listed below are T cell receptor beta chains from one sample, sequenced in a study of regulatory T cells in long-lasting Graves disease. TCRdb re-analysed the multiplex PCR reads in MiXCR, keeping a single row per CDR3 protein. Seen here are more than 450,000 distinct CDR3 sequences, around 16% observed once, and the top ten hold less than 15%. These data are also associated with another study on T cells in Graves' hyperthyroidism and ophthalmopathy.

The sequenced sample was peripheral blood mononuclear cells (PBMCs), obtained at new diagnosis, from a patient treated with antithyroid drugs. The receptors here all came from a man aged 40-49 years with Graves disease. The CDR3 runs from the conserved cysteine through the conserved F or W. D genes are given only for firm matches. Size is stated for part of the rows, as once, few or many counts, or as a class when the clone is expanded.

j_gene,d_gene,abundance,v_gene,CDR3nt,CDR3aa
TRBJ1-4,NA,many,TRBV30,TGTGCCTGGAGTGCAGAGGCGAAACTGTTTTTT,CAWSAEAKLFF
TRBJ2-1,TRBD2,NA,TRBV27,TGTGCCAGCACAACTCCACATTCGGGACTAGCGGTGTCAAGGGAGCAGTTCTTC,CASTTPHSGLAVSREQFF
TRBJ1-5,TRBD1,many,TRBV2,TGTGCCAGCAGCGACCGGGACAGGGGGTGGAATCAGCCCCAGCATTTT,CASSDRDRGWNQPQHF
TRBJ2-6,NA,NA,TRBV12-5,TGTGCTAGTGGTGCCCCTGGGGCCAACGTCCTGACTTTC,CASGAPGANVLTF
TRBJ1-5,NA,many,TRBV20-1,TGCAGTGCTAGACTGGGATACGATCAGCCCCAGCATTTT,CSARLGYDQPQHF
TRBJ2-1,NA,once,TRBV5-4,TGTGCCAGAACACCGGGACTCAGCTCCTACGAGCAGTTCTTC,CARTPGLSSYEQFF
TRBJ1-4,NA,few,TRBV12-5,TGTGCTAGTGGTTTCGGGGTGAATGAAAAACTGTTTTTT,CASGFGVNEKLFF
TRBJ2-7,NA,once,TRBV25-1,TGTGCCAGCCGTCTGGGCAGTAACTACGAGCAGTACTTC,CASRLGSNYEQYF
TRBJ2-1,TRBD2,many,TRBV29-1,TGCAGCGTTCCACGGACTAGCTCCTACAATGAGCAGTTCTTC,CSVPRTSSYNEQFF
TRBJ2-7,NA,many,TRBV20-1,TGCAGTGCTAGTGAAGTTTGGCGGAGACCCTACGAGCAGTACTTC,CSASEVWRRPYEQYF
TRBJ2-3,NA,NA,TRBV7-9,TGTGCCAGCAGCTCCCCGATTTCCAGCGTGGGAACAGATACGCAGTATTTT,CASSSPISSVGTDTQYF
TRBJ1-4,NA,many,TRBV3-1,TGTGCCAGCAGTTATAGGGAGTTTGATGAAAAACTGTTTTTT,CASSYREFDEKLFF
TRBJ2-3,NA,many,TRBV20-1,TGCAGTGCTAGAGAGGGGGTGAGAGATACGCAGTATTTT,CSAREGVRDTQYF
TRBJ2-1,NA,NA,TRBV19,TGTGCCAGTAGTATAGCAGGAGGTTCCTACAATGAGCAGTTCTTC,CASSIAGGSYNEQFF
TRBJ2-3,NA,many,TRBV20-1,TGCAGTGCTAGTTGGGGGCGCACAGATACGCAGTATTTT,CSASWGRTDTQYF
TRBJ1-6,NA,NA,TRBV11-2,TGTGCCAGCAGCTTAGAGTCAGGGGCTAATTCACCCCTCCACTTT,CASSLESGANSPLHF
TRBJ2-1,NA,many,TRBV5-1,TGTGCCAGCAGTTTATCGGGTGATGAGCAGTTCTTC,CASSLSGDEQFF
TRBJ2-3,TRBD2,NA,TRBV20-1,TGCAGTGCTAGAGATCGAGCGGGAGTCAGGACAGATACGCAGTATTTT,CSARDRAGVRTDTQYF
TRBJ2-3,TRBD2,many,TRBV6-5,TGTGCCAGCAGTTACTCATTCCTAGCGGGATGGTCAGATACGCAGTATTTT,CASSYSFLAGWSDTQYF
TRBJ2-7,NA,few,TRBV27,TGTGCCAGCAGTTTTGTCCCGAGTCCTCGTTACGAGCAGTACTTC,CASSFVPSPRYEQYF
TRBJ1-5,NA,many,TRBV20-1,TGCAGTGCCAGGACAGATCATCAGCCCCAGCATTTT,CSARTDHQPQHF
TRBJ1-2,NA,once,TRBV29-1,TGCAGCGTTGAAGGGGAGGCAGGATCTAACTATGGCTACACCTTC,CSVEGEAGSNYGYTF
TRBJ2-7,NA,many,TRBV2,TGTGCCAGCAACTCCTACGAGCAGTACTTC,CASNSYEQYF
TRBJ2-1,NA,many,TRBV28,TGTGCCAGCAGTTTCGGGATTAGCTCCTACAATGAGCAGTTCTTC,CASSFGISSYNEQFF
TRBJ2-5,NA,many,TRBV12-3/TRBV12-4,TGTGCCAGCAGTATCCAGGGAGAGACCCAGTACTTC,CASSIQGETQYF
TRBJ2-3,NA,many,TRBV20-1,TGCAGTGCTAGAGATAACCGGGATACGCAGTATTTT,CSARDNRDTQYF
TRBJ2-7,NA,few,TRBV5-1,TGCGCCAGCAGCTTGTCGCCAAAAGTCGACGAGCAGTACTTC,CASSLSPKVDEQYF
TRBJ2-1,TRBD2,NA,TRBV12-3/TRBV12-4,TGTGCCAGCATCTCAGCAACGAGCGGGAGCAACAATGAGCAGTTCTTC,CASISATSGSNNEQFF
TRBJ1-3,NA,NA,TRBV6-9,TGCGCCAGCAAAGGATCTGGAAACACCATATATTTT,CASKGSGNTIYF
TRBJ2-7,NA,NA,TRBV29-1,TGCAGCTCTGGGGAAGCCTACGGAGAGCAGTACTTC,CSSGEAYGEQYF
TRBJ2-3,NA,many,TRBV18,TGTGCCAGCTCACCAGGGAGCCAAATCACAGATACGCAGTATTTT,CASSPGSQITDTQYF
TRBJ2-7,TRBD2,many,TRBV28,TGTGCCAGCAGTAGACTAGCGGGAGGTGAGGAGCAGTACTTC,CASSRLAGGEEQYF
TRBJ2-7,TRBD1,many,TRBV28,TGTGCCAGCAGTGTCGACAGGGGGCGAGGCGAGCAGTACTTC,CASSVDRGRGEQYF
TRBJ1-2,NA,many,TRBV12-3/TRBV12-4,TGTGCCAGCACTTTCCACAGGGACGGCTATGGCTACACCTTC,CASTFHRDGYGYTF
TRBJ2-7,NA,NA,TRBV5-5,TGTGCCAGCAGCTTGGGTGGCCAGGAGCAGTACTTC,CASSLGGQEQYF
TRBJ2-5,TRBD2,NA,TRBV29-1,TGCAGCGTCGCTACCGGGACTAGCAGTGAAGAGACCCAGTACTTC,CSVATGTSSEETQYF
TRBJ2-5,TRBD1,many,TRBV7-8,TGTGCCAGCATCCCGACAGGGGAAGAGACCCAGTACTTC,CASIPTGEETQYF
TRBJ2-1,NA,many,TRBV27,TGTGCCAGCAGTTTCGGGGGAGTTTCGTACAATGAGCAGTTCTTC,CASSFGGVSYNEQFF
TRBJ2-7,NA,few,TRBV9,TGTGCCAGCAGCGTAGCCCCGAGTCCCTCCTACGAGCAGTACTTC,CASSVAPSPSYEQYF
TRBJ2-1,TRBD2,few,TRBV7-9,TGTGCCAGCAGCTTAGGAGCGTTGGTAGCGGGAGTTCGGGATGAGCAGTTCTTC,CASSLGALVAGVRDEQFF
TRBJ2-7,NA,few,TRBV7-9,TGTGCCAGCAGCTTATTCCGTACCGGGTTAGACGAGCAGTACTTC,CASSLFRTGLDEQYF
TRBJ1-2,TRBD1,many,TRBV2,TGTGCCAGCAGTGGGGACAGGAGCTATGGCTACACCTTC,CASSGDRSYGYTF
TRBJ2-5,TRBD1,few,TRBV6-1,TGTGCCAGCAGTAATGACAGGGGCCAAGAGACCCAGTACTTC,CASSNDRGQETQYF
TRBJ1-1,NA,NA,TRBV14,TGTGCCAGCAGCCAAAGGCAGGGAGACACTGAAGCTTTCTTT,CASSQRQGDTEAFF
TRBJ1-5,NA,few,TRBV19,TGTGCCAGTAGTATAGCAGAGGACGATCAGCCCCAGCATTTT,CASSIAEDDQPQHF
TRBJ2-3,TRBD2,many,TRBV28,TGTGCCAGCAGGATCTGGAGCGGGAACCCAAGCACAGATACGCAGTATTTT,CASRIWSGNPSTDTQYF
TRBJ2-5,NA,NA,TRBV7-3,TGTGCCAGCAGCCCTCAGGGGGGCGGGAGTTGGGAGACCCAGTACTTC,CASSPQGGGSWETQYF
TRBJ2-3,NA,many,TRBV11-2,TGTGCCAGCAGCCCTGGGGGGTTAAGCACAGATACGCAGTATTTT,CASSPGGLSTDTQYF
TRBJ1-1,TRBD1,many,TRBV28,TGTGCCAGCAGTCCGCAATACAGGGGAAACACTGAAGCTTTCTTT,CASSPQYRGNTEAFF
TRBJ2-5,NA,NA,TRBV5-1,TGCGCCAGCAGCTTACGGCAGGGGCCCCAAGAGACCCAGTACTTC,CASSLRQGPQETQYF
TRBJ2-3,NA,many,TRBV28,TGTGCCAGCAGATTGGACACAACGAGCACAGATACGCAGTATTTT,CASRLDTTSTDTQYF
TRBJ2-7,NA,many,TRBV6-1,TGTGCCAGCAGTAAGACACCTGACCCCCCCTACGAGCAGTACTTC,CASSKTPDPPYEQYF
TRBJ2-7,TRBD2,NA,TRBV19,TGTGCCAGTAGGACTAGCGGGAGTGGAGTCCACGAGCAGTACTTC,CASRTSGSGVHEQYF
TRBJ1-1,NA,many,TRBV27,TGTGCCAGCAAAGGGGGGGACACTGAAGCTTTCTTT,CASKGGDTEAFF
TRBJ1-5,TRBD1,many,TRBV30,TGTGCCTGGAGTGCTTCCTCAGGGGGTGCAGAGCATTTT,CAWSASSGGAEHF
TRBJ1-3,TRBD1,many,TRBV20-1,TGCAGTGCTAGCCAGGGGGCGGTTAGGGACACCATATATTTT,CSASQGAVRDTIYF
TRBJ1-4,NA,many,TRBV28,TGTGCCAGCACTTCCAGGGTCGGCCCTAATGAAAAACTGTTTTTT,CASTSRVGPNEKLFF
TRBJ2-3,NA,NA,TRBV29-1,TGCAGCGTTGCTCGCGGGGGCACAGATACGCAGTATTTT,CSVARGGTDTQYF
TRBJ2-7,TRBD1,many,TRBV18,TGTGCCAGCTCACCACCGGGACAGAGTTACGAGCAGTACTTC,CASSPPGQSYEQYF
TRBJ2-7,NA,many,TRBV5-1,TGCGCCAGCAGCCCCCTCCCCGGTTACGAGCAGTACTTC,CASSPLPGYEQYF